This entry lists 9 T cell receptor beta chains sequenced from one sample in a study of T cell repertoires in cytomegalovirus infection (dated by TCRdb to about 2019). The sequencer was an Illumina HiSeq 1500. TCRdb reanalyzed the raw reads on its own, using fastp at Q25 for trimming and MiXCR for clone calling, and kept in-frame beta chains. Under each unique CDR3 protein, matching rows form one entry showing the most common genes and DNA. The sample records some 280,000 distinct CDR3 sequences, about 13% of which are singletons. Jointly, the top ten make up 8.5% to 10% of the sample. The sequencing input was PBMCs. The source of these receptors is a human donor in good health (CMV status not recorded). Some clones in this sample may be carry-over from other donors' samples.

The CDR3 protein is CASYKQGARYGGYTF. The CDR3 bases are TGTGCCAGTTACAAACAGGGGGCGCGTTATGGTGGCTACACCTTC. The rearrangement uses TRBV6-1 and TRBJ1-2; TRBD1 matches at 9 bases. From germline, CDR1 is MNHNS and CDR2 SASEGT. The CDR3 covers 15 residues. J lost 7 bases, V lost 9 bases, and 15 bases had no gene match.

This clonotype was seen ten or more times. J is TRBJ1-2 and V is TRBV7-2; no clear D. Germline CDR1 and CDR2: SGHTA and FQGNSA. There are 11 residues in the CDR3. The V end lost 5 bases, the J end lost 8 bases, and 9 bases lay between the germline ends. CDR3 sequence: CASSQGIGYTF. Written as DNA, the CDR3 is TGTGCCAGCAGCCAAGGGATAGGCTACACCTTC.

A few counts support this clonotype. The chain joins TRBV6-1 to TRBJ2-3; 8 bases match TRBD2. The CDR3 runs to 14 residues. Germline CDR1 reads MNHNS; CDR2 reads SASEGT. Trimming took 7 bases from V and 1 from J; bases not matched to a gene: 4. In DNA form, the CDR3 reads TGTGCCAGCAAGGCACTAGCGGGCACAGATACGCAGTATTTT. It encodes CASKALAGTDTQYF.

This clonotype appeared a few times. CDR3 protein: CSVGLSYEQYF. The CDR3, as DNA: TGCAGCGTGGGACTCTCCTACGAGCAGTACTTC. This chain links TRBV29-1 with TRBJ2-7; a possible D gene is TRBD2 (6 bases). The CDR3 is 11 residues long. Per germline, CDR1 SQVTM and CDR2 ANQGSEA. Deletions cut 6 bases from V and 0 bases from J, with 6 bases between.

The chain uses TRBV7-9 and TRBJ2-5; 11 bases match TRBD2. Germline V lookup: CDR1 SEHNR, CDR2 FQNEAQ (reference sequence). The CDR3 contains 16 residues. Trimming cost V 5 bases and J 5 bases; bases outside gene matches: 10. The CDR3 loop reads CASSPSLTSGIETQYF. CDR3 sequence (DNA): TGTGCCAGCAGCCCCTCCTTGACTAGCGGGATTGAGACCCAGTACTTC. Looking up the rest from reference TRBV7-9 and TRBJ2-5 gives the full variable domain: DTGVSQNPRHKITKRGQNVTFRCDPISEHNRLYWYRQTLGQGPEFLTYFQNEAQLEKSRLLSDRFSAERPKGSFSTLEIQRTEQGDSAMYLCASSPSLTSGIETQYFGPGTRLLVL.

In its sample, this clonotype was seen a few times. V usage is TRBV19 and J usage is TRBJ1-4, with no clear D. The CDR3 is made up of 11 amino acids. The germline V and J ends were trimmed by 7 bases and 7 bases, with 7 bases remaining between them. CDR1 is LNHDA and CDR2 is SQIVND in the germline V gene (reference sequence). CDR3 protein: CASITGEKLFF. The DNA of the CDR3 is TGTGCCAGTATAACTGGTGAAAAACTGTTTTTT.

The chain has TRBV10-2 and TRBJ1-4; D is unclear. The CDR3 extends over 14 amino acids. V was shortened by 3 bases and J by 10 bases, with 15 bases between the two germline ends. CDR1 and CDR2 (germline): WSHSY, SAAADI. The chain's CDR3 is CASSDWQRAGKLFF. CDR3 coding DNA: TGCGCCAGCAGTGATTGGCAGCGCGCAGGAAAACTGTTTTTT.

This clonotype was observed a handful of times. Written as DNA, the CDR3 is TGCAGCGTTTCTGGGGTGGCAGGGCCGAACAATGAGCAGTTCTTC. Its translation is CSVSGVAGPNNEQFF. The V call is TRBV29-1, the J call TRBJ2-1; the D gene is possibly TRBD1 (5 bases). V lost 5 bases, J lost 5 bases, and 19 bases lay in between. The CDR3 is 15 residues long. The germline V gene encodes CDR1 SQVTM and CDR2 ANQGSEA.

There are a few counts of this clonotype. The CDR3 nucleotides are TGTGCCAGCGGGGTCTGGGGCCGGGGTGAGCAGTACTTC. This codes for CASGVWGRGEQYF. This chain uses TRBV6-1 with TRBJ2-7, with D possibly called TRBD1 or TRBD2 (5 bases each). The length of the CDR3 is 13 residues. Per the germline V gene, CDR1 is MNHNS and CDR2 is SASEGT. Trimming cost V 8 bases and J 7 bases, with 18 bases left between them.